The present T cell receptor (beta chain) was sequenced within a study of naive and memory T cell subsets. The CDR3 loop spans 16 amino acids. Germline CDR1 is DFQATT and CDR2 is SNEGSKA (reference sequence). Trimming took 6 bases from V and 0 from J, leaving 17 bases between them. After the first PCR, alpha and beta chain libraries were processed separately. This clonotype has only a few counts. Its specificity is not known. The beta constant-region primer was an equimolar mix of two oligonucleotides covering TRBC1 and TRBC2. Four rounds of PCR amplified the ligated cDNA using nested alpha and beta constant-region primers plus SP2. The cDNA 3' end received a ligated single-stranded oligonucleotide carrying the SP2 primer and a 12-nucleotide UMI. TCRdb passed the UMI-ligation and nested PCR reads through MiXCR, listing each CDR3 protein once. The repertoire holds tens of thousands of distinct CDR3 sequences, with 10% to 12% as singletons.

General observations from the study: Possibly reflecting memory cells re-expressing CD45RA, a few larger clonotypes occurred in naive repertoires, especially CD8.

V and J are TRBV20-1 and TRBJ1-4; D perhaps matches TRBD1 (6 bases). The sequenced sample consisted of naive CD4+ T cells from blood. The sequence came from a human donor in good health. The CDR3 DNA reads TGCAGTGCATCGCCCCGGGGGGCCCCAACTAATGAAAAACTGTTTTTT. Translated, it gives CSASPRGAPTNEKLFF.